These 15 T cell receptor beta chains originate from one sample sequenced in a study of shared clonotypes between healthy human individuals. The data were produced by immunoSEQ multiplex PCR, yet TCRdb's version contains in-frame clones alone and is incomplete. Of 2 million to 3 million clones listed, 93% were seen once; the top ten hold about 0.38%. What was sequenced was naive CD4+ T cells from PBMCs. Subset defined: CD45RA+ positively selected. The receptors were sampled from a man between 18 and 29 years old in good health. Some clones in this sample may be carry-over from other donors' samples.

Points on this clone: Other nucleotide sequences in the sample specify the same CDR3. The chain recombines TRBV4-1 with TRBJ2-7; D remains unclear. Per germline, CDR1 MGHRA and CDR2 YSYEKL. Trimming cost V 1 base and J 0 bases, with 4 bases left between them. CDR3 length: 13 residues. The CDR3 DNA sequence: TGCGCCAGCAGCCAAGTTTCCTCCTACGAGCAGTACTTC. Its protein is CASSQVSSYEQYF.

CDR3 sequence reads: CASSEGVTPYEQYF. CDR3 DNA: TGTGCCAGCAGCGAGGGGGTGACCCCCTACGAGCAGTACTTC. The rearrangement uses TRBV9 and TRBJ2-7; D possibly corresponds to TRBD1 (6 bases). Germline V gives CDR1 SGDLS, CDR2 YYNGEE. The CDR3 length is 14 residues. Trimming removed 3 bases from V and 2 bases from J, with 12 bases in between.

Comment on this clone: The sample holds other DNA sequences that translate to the same CDR3. The chain combines TRBV28 with TRBJ2-3, with D possibly matching TRBD2 (6 bases). V lost 5 bases and J 2 bases, leaving 11 bases between the germline ends. This CDR3 is 14 amino acids long. Germline CDR1 is MDHEN and CDR2 is SYDVKM. CDR3 sequence (DNA): TGTGCCAGCAGTACCGGAGGGCCCACAGATACGCAGTATTTT. This gives the protein CASSTGGPTDTQYF.

V usage is TRBV5-4 and J usage is TRBJ2-5, with 13 bases fitting TRBD2. V dropped 4 bases and J dropped 4; count of bases not matched to a gene: 7. Germline V gene data show CDR1 as SGHNT and CDR2 as YYREEE (reference sequence). The CDR3 length is 16 residues. CDR3 amino acids: CASSGGTSGARETQYF. DNA of the CDR3: TGTGCCAGCAGCGGCGGGACTAGCGGGGCGCGAGAGACCCAGTACTTC. The full variable domain, rest sourced from reference TRBV5-4 and TRBJ2-5, is ETGVTQSPTHLIKTRGQQVTLRCSSQSGHNTVSWYQQALGQGPQFIFQYYREEENGRGNFPPRFSGLQFPNYSSELNVNALELDDSALYLCASSGGTSGARETQYFGPGTRLLVL.

Only one count was recorded for this clone. This sequence joins TRBV7-8 and TRBJ2-1; 10 bases align to TRBD2. Germline V gene lookup returns CDR1 SGHVS and CDR2 FQNEAQ. V dropped 1 base and J dropped 1; count of bases not matched to a gene: 10. The CDR3 has 19 amino acids. CDR3 region: CASSLDVAGGRGSYNEQFF. Here the CDR3 DNA reads TGTGCCAGCAGCTTAGATGTAGCGGGAGGCCGAGGGTCCTACAATGAGCAGTTCTTC.

This clone was recorded once. The CDR3: CASSEFRDDSNQPQHF. The CDR3 nucleotides are TGTGCCAGCAGTGAATTCAGGGACGATAGCAATCAGCCCCAGCATTTT. This chain connects TRBV2 to TRBJ1-5; TRBD1 might be the D (5 bases). The CDR3 runs 16 residues. Germline CDR1 reads SNHLY; CDR2 reads FYNNEI. The ends were cut back, 2 bases at V and 0 bases at J, with 11 bases in the middle. Based on the CDR3 plus reference TRBV2 and TRBJ1-5, the full variable domain is EPEVTQTPSHQVTQMGQEVILRCVPISNHLYFYWYRQILGQKVEFLVSFYNNEISEKSEIFDDQFSVERPDGSNFTLKIRSTKLEDSAMYFCASSEFRDDSNQPQHFGDGTRLSIL.

J is TRBJ1-1 and V is TRBV5-1; D unresolved. Germline V CDR1 and CDR2: SGHRS, YFSETQ. The CDR3 totals 14 residues. Trimming shortened V by 0 bases and J by 1 base, and 7 bases separated the two germline ends. The CDR3: CASSLGEENTEAFF. CDR3 DNA sequence: TGCGCCAGCAGCTTGGGGGAGGAGAACACTGAAGCTTTCTTT.

This clone showed up just once. The chain uses TRBV5-4 and TRBJ2-3, with 8 bases matching TRBD2. The CDR3 has 13 amino acids. Per the germline V gene, CDR1 is SGHNT and CDR2 is YYREEE (reference sequence). CDR3 nucleotide sequence: TGTGCTGCCGGGGAGCTAGCGGGAGATACGCAGTATTTT. It encodes CAAGELAGDTQYF. The entire variable domain, with the rest obtained from reference TRBV5-4 and TRBJ2-3, is as follows: ETGVTQSPTHLIKTRGQQVTLRCSSQSGHNTVSWYQQALGQGPQFIFQYYREEENGRGNFPPRFSGLQFPNYSSELNVNALELDDSALYLCAAGELAGDTQYFGPGTRLTVL.

The chain links TRBV5-1 to TRBJ2-3, with D perhaps matching TRBD2 (5 bases). Between the trimmed V and J ends, which lost 0 bases and 4 bases, there was a span of 9 bases. CDR3 length equals 14 residues. The V gene's germline CDR1 is SGHRS and CDR2 YFSETQ. The CDR3 DNA follows: TGCGCCAGCAGCTTGGTACTAGTGGCAGATACGCAGTATTTT. Its protein product is CASSLVLVADTQYF.

This clone was observed a single time. This sequence joins TRBV6-9 and TRBJ2-1; D unresolved. Germline V lookup: CDR1 MNHGY, CDR2 SVAAGI. V dropped 9 bases and J dropped 5 bases, with 11 bases sitting between them. This CDR3 contains 12 residues. The CDR3 here is CARRIADNEQFF. CDR3 nucleotides: TGTGCCAGGCGCATCGCGGACAATGAGCAGTTCTTC.

This clone was seen once. The chain has TRBV5-1 and TRBJ1-2; no clear D. Germline-derived CDR1 and CDR2 are SGHRS and YFSETQ. V dropped 1 base and J dropped 5 bases, with 15 bases sitting between them. The CDR3 has 15 residues. CDR3 amino acids: CASSLNPAKGYGYTF. Written as DNA, the CDR3 is TGCGCCAGCAGCTTGAATCCAGCTAAAGGGTATGGCTACACCTTC. Based on the CDR3 plus reference TRBV5-1 and TRBJ1-2, the full variable domain is KAGVTQTPRYLIKTRGQQVTLSCSPISGHRSVSWYQQTPGQGLQFLFEYFSETQRNKGNFPGRFSGRQFSNSRSEMNVSTLELGDSALYLCASSLNPAKGYGYTFGSGTRLTVV.

This sequence joins TRBV5-4 and TRBJ2-5, with D unclear. The V end lost 4 bases, the J end lost 5 bases, and 15 bases lay between the germline ends. The CDR3 has 14 amino acids. CDR1 is SGHNT, CDR2 YYREEE, per germline (reference sequence). The CDR3 sequence: CASSPHSGRETQYF. The CDR3 DNA sequence: TGTGCCAGCAGCCCTCACAGTGGCCGGGAGACCCAGTACTTC.

The chain links TRBV7-8 to TRBJ1-1; D gene ambiguous. There are 14 residues in the CDR3. CDR1 is SGHVS and CDR2 is FQNEAQ in the germline V gene. The V gene lost 1 base and the J gene lost 1 base, with 7 bases spanning the gap. As DNA, the CDR3 is TGTGCCAGCAGCTTAGTTATGGGGAACACTGAAGCTTTCTTT. It specifies CASSLVMGNTEAFF.

This clone was recorded once. The chain employs TRBV19 and TRBJ2-1; the D gene is possibly TRBD1 (5 bases). The CDR3 is 16 amino acids. Germline assignment: CDR1 LNHDA and CDR2 SQIVND (reference sequence). The V end was cut by 8 bases, the J end by 0 bases, with 17 bases between. The CDR3 coding sequence is TGTGCCAGTTGCCCAGGGCTAACCAACTCCTACAATGAGCAGTTCTTC. Protein product: CASCPGLTNSYNEQFF.

The J gene is TRBJ1-2, the V gene TRBV28; D might be TRBD1 (6 bases). The CDR3 contains 15 residues. Germline V gene sequence: CDR1 MDHEN, CDR2 SYDVKM. Deletions cut 2 bases from V and 5 bases from J, with 15 bases between. The CDR3 DNA reads TGTGCCAGCAGTTTACCTCACAGGGTTGGGTATGGCTACACCTTC. Encoded protein: CASSLPHRVGYGYTF.